The entry below describes one T cell receptor beta chain. As yet, its antigen is unknown. This sample is drawn from a study of blood T cells in healthy people across ages. Whole-study findings and limits: Naive CD4+ cells and diversity were both higher in long-lived donors than in aged donors. Older age coincided with a roughly linear decline in TCR beta diversity per million T cells.

Sample-barcoded 5' priming and a J-beta primer mix drove a second PCR of roughly 7 to 11 cycles. The template-switch adaptor was a 5' adaptor with 12 random nucleotides. It tagged each cDNA molecule. TCRdb ran MiXCR on the 5' RACE reads and lists one entry per CDR3 protein. The table lists around 900,000 distinct CDR3 sequences, roughly 50% of them singletons. Sequences were obtained from blood. This TCR derives from a woman aged 55-69 years in good health.

This CDR3 reads CASSSDGTVNYGYTF. In DNA, the CDR3 is TGCGCCAGCAGCTCCGACGGGACGGTCAACTATGGCTACACCTTC. The chain links TRBV5-1 to TRBJ1-2, with D maybe TRBD1 (5 bases). Germline-derived CDR1 and CDR2 are SGHRS and YFSETQ. This CDR3 spans 15 amino acids. V was cut by 3 bases and J by 2 bases, with 14 bases left in between.